This T cell receptor (beta chain) was recovered during a study of Ad26.COV2.S vaccination and SARS-CoV-2 variants. Study-wide background: Once or twice, 56 days apart, Ad26.COV2.S was delivered intramuscularly.

Per the germline V gene, CDR1 is LNHDA and CDR2 is SQIVND (reference sequence). The length of the CDR3 is 15 residues. The germline V and J ends were trimmed by 1 base and 3 bases, with 10 bases remaining between them. This clone was detected only once. Its antigen remains unknown. Whole-study results and caveats: The breadth of spike-specific CD8+ and CD4+ T cell responses after vaccination was reportedly substantial. Overall T cell responses may have been underestimated by the analyses of TCR breadth and depth.

Some clones are missing from TCRdb's copy, which holds only in-frame ones; the method was immunoSEQ multiplex PCR. This sample yields hundreds of thousands of clones, of which 90% are seen a single time; 12% belongs to the top ten. Described treatment: around 19 received Ad26.COV2.S at low or high dose, single or two shots; about 5 received placebo; per-sample allocation not given. Each sample was drawn 63 days after the first injection (of vaccine or placebo). This clonotype was sampled from a person between 18 and 60 years old who received the Ad26.COV2.S COVID-19 vaccine or a placebo. The source material was peripheral blood, sampled in a trial of Ad26.COV2.S vaccine versus placebo. The chain is built from TRBV19 and TRBJ2-1; no reliable D call. The CDR3 sequence is CASSIGPEGYNEQFF. The DNA for the CDR3 is TGTGCCAGTAGTATAGGGCCAGAAGGCTACAATGAGCAGTTCTTC.